Listed here are 13 T cell receptor beta chains from one sample, sequenced in a study of blood T cell repertoires in COVID-19. TCRdb's copy holds only in-frame clones and misses some; the assay was immunoSEQ multiplex PCR. The data show 350,000 to 450,000 clones, around 92% seen once. Sample: peripheral blood. Receptors were obtained from a man aged 35-49 years with acute or convalescent COVID-19.

The chain links TRBV7-3 to TRBJ2-2; TRBD2 agrees at 10 bases. The germline V gene encodes CDR1 SGHTA and CDR2 FQGTGA. There are 18 residues in the CDR3. V lost 0 bases to trimming and J lost 6 bases; unmatched junction nucleotides: 10. The CDR3 nucleotides are TGTGCCAGCAGCTTAACGTCTCGGTCTAGCGGGAGAGCCGGGGAGCTGTTTTTT. Protein: CASSLTSRSSGRAGELFF.

The genes are TRBV3-1 (or the pseudogene TRBV3-2) and TRBJ1-2, with a tentative D call TRBD1 (5 bases). V was trimmed by 4 bases and J by 6 bases, leaving 21 bases between them. This CDR3 contains 16 residues. Germline CDR1 LGHDT, CDR2 YNNKEL (reference sequence). CDR3 protein: CASSPVGGTAGHGYTF. CDR3 DNA sequence: TGTGCCAGCAGCCCAGTCGGGGGAACGGCAGGCCATGGCTACACCTTC.

The CDR3 region has the DNA TGTGCCAGCAGTACCCGGACATTAACGACTAGTGCGAACACCGGGGAGCTGTTTTTT. It yields the protein CASSTRTLTTSANTGELFF. The gene calls are TRBV28 and TRBJ2-2, with D possibly matching TRBD2 (6 bases). Germline-derived CDR1 and CDR2 are MDHEN and SYDVKM. V dropped 5 bases and J dropped 0 bases, with 22 bases sitting between them. This CDR3 has 19 amino acids.

This rearrangement joins TRBV7-2 to TRBJ2-2; D might be TRBD1 (6 bases). The germline V and J ends were trimmed by 2 bases and 6 bases, with 19 bases remaining between them. Germline V gene data show CDR1 as SGHTA and CDR2 as FQGNSA. The CDR3 is made up of 17 amino acids. The CDR3 is CASSLRPQGAVPGELFF. For the CDR3, the DNA is TGTGCCAGCAGCTTACGTCCACAGGGCGCCGTTCCCGGGGAGCTGTTTTTT.

Regarding this clone: The same CDR3 is also encoded by other DNA sequences in this sample. The chain uses TRBV5-1 and TRBJ2-5; D gene unclear. CDR3 size: 12 residues. CDR1 SGHRS and CDR2 YFSETQ come from the germline V gene. Trimming cost V 0 bases and J 4 bases, with 4 bases left between them. The CDR3 protein is CASSLDGETQYF. The DNA of the CDR3 is TGCGCCAGCAGCTTGGACGGAGAGACCCAGTACTTC.

The rearrangement uses TRBV4-1 and TRBJ2-7, with no clear D. The CDR3 is 13 amino acids. Trimming took off 4 bases at V and 3 bases at J, with 10 bases between the two ends. The germline gives CDR1 MGHRA, CDR2 YSYEKL. CDR3 amino acids: CASSLRLSYEQYF. CDR3 sequence (DNA): TGCGCCAGCAGCCTAAGACTCAGCTACGAGCAGTACTTC.

The chain carries TRBV7-8 and TRBJ1-1, with D perhaps matching TRBD1 (5 bases). V was shortened by 5 bases and J by 3 bases, with 16 bases between the two germline ends. Per the germline V gene, CDR1 is SGHVS and CDR2 is FQNEAQ. The CDR3 loop spans 15 amino acids. The CDR3 is CASSHARGAHTEAFF. CDR3 nucleotides: TGTGCCAGCAGCCATGCTCGTGGGGCGCACACTGAAGCTTTCTTT. The entire variable domain, with the rest obtained from reference TRBV7-8 and TRBJ1-1, is as follows: GAGVSQSPRYKVAKRGQDVALRCDPISGHVSLFWYQQALGQGPEFLTYFQNEAQLDKSGLPSDRFFAERPEGSVSTLKIQRTQQEDSAVYLCASSHARGAHTEAFFGQGTRLTVV.

The genes are TRBV10-3 and TRBJ1-1; no reliable D call. The CDR3 sequence is 12 residues long. The V end was cut by 10 bases, the J end by 6 bases, with 15 bases between. Germline V lookup: CDR1 ENHRY, CDR2 SYGVKD. CDR3 loop: CATRDNEAEAFF. The CDR3 region has the DNA TGTGCCACCCGGGATAATGAGGCTGAAGCTTTCTTT.

V usage is TRBV10-3 and J usage is TRBJ2-1; TRBD2 agrees at 8 bases. The CDR3 spans 16 residues. The V and J ends lost 7 bases and 6 bases, in that order; junction bases with no gene match: 14. CDR1 ENHRY and CDR2 SYGVKD come from the germline V gene. The CDR3 DNA follows: TGTGCCATCACCGGTTTCGCGGCGGGAGGTGTCAATGAGCAGTTCTTC. Its protein is CAITGFAAGGVNEQFF.

The chain employs TRBV6-5 and TRBJ1-2; D not certain. Germline CDR1 MNHEY, CDR2 SVGAGI. V was clipped by 7 bases and J by 4 bases, with 19 bases between them. This CDR3 is built from 15 residues. The CDR3 region has the DNA TGTGCCAGCACCCGTATCTCCGGGAGACTCTATGGCTACACCTTC. It specifies CASTRISGRLYGYTF.

The gene calls are TRBV7-9 and TRBJ1-5, with unresolved D. The CDR3 totals 12 residues. Between the trimmed V and J ends, which lost 4 bases and 7 bases, there was a span of 8 bases. The germline gives CDR1 SEHNR, CDR2 FQNEAQ (reference sequence). The CDR3 DNA is TGTGCCAGCAGCTATCCTGGCCAGCCCCAGCATTTT. Protein product: CASSYPGQPQHF.

In its sample, this clone was seen a few times. V is TRBV18 and J is TRBJ2-7; 10 bases line up with TRBD1. The V and J ends lost 4 bases and 4 bases, in that order; junction bases with no gene match: 25. Germline V gene sequence: CDR1 KGHSH, CDR2 LQKENI. The CDR3 is made up of 21 amino acids. The CDR3 here is CASSLLYRPGQGFSVEYEQYF. In DNA form, the CDR3 reads TGTGCCAGCTCACTACTGTATCGACCGGGACAGGGGTTTAGTGTGGAGTACGAGCAGTACTTC.

V is TRBV6-4 and J is TRBJ2-3, with a weak D call TRBD2 (5 bases). Germline CDR1 MRHNA, CDR2 SNTAGT. Trimming left V 3 bases short and J 3 bases short, with 13 bases between. The CDR3 extends over 15 amino acids. CDR3 bases: TGTGCCAGCAGTGAACGGGAAGGGTCTACAGATACGCAGTATTTT. Translating gives CASSEREGSTDTQYF.